These 2 T cell receptor beta chains were sequenced from one sample in a study of metastatic and nonmetastatic thyroid tumors. TCRdb re-called clones via MiXCR from the PCR reads. The sample includes about 93,000 clones, about 13% of them seen just once. Every patient underwent thyroid surgery untreated. The sample was blood. The receptors here all came from a female donor with papillary thyroid cancer or a benign thyroid nodule (not recorded which). Some clones in this sample may be carry-over from other donors' samples.

This clone was detected many times. The J gene is TRBJ1-1, the V gene TRBV9; D gene uncertain. Trimming shortened V by 4 bases and J by 1 base, and 14 bases separated the two germline ends. This CDR3 is 15 amino acids long. Germline loops: CDR1 SGDLS, CDR2 YYNGEE. The CDR3 DNA follows: TGTGCCAGCAGCCCCCTGGGTAGGGCGAACACTGAAGCTTTCTTT. Amino acid sequence: CASSPLGRANTEAFF.

This clone was detected ten times or more. The V gene is TRBV6-2 or TRBV6-3, the J gene TRBJ1-4; D not resolved. Germline CDR1 is MNHEY and CDR2 is SVGEGT. V dropped 5 bases and J dropped 6 bases, with 19 bases sitting between them. The CDR3 has 16 residues. CDR3 DNA sequence: TGTGCCAGCAGTACCCTTGACCGGACCAATGATGAAAAACTGTTTTTT. Its protein product is CASSTLDRTNDEKLFF.